Listed below are T cell receptor beta chains from one sample, sequenced in a study of shared clonotypes between healthy human individuals. Sequencing was performed with immunoSEQ multiplex PCR; in TCRdb, only in-frame clones are kept and a portion is missing. The table has about 490,000 clones, around 79% seen once. The sample comprised PBMCs. The receptors here all came from a woman between 40 and 55 years old in good health. Some clones in this sample may be carry-over from other donors' samples. Both conserved end residues are trimmed from each CDR3.

cdr3_length	v_call	j_call	cdr3_aa
11	TRBV7-3	TRBJ2-1	ASSLEREDEQF
13	TRBV28	TRBJ1-5	ASSFRDYGNQPQH
15	TRBV5-1	TRBJ2-7	ASSPDRIRGGHAEQY
14	TRBV6-6	TRBJ1-1	ASSLPRGRGNTEAF
11	TRBV18	TRBJ2-5	ASSPGQQETQY
13	TRBV9	TRBJ2-2	ASSARGGGTGELF
12	TRBV7-9	TRBJ2-7	ASSLGASSYEQY
12	TRBV9	TRBJ2-2	ASSLASGTGELF
13	TRBV15	TRBJ1-1	ATSGITTERTEAF
13	TRBV7-2	TRBJ2-7	ASSLEAGGFYEQY
12	TRBV27	TRBJ2-5	ASSSSTEQETQY
13	TRBV7-2	TRBJ1-1	ASSPRQGAATEAF
13	TRBV5-5	TRBJ2-5	ASSFSGTSGETQY
10	TRBV28	TRBJ2-7	ASSLGQYEQY
13	TRBV28	TRBJ2-5	ASSFIPSVSGTQY
16	TRBV5-1	TRBJ2-1	ASSLGPLTSGSVNEQF
16	TRBV18	TRBJ2-5	ASSKSPSGQGRRETQY
14	TRBV6-5	TRBJ2-7	ASSSDDRPSSYEQY
13	TRBV27	TRBJ2-3	ASSLSGGALSTQY
13	TRBV7-7	TRBJ2-1	ASSAGTSGNNEQF
11	TRBV5-1	TRBJ2-2	ASSWTGAGELF
13	TRBV6-5	TRBJ2-1	ASSSSDIAYNEQF
10	TRBV15	TRBJ1-1	ATSRDQQEAF
12	TRBV28	TRBJ1-5	ASSLWTGDQPQH
10	TRBV25-1	TRBJ2-5	ASRTGPETQY
10	TRBV28	TRBJ2-5	ASNQPLETQY
15	TRBV7-2	TRBJ2-7	ASSLVASGTGSYEQY
11	TRBV15	TRBJ1-5	ATSRYKNQPQH
15	TRBV4-2	TRBJ2-1	ASSQEGTASSYNEQF
13	TRBV7-9	TRBJ1-3	ASSSSGISGNTIY
11	TRBV2	TRBJ2-7	ASSLGTGYEQY
17	TRBV21-1	TRBJ2-2	ASTYWRGGPLSYTGELF
10	TRBV27	TRBJ2-3	ASSTTGDTQY
12	TRBV30	TRBJ1-1	AWSVTGGDTEAF
10	TRBV9	TRBJ1-2	ASSVDSYGYT
13	TRBV27	TRBJ2-1	ASSLVALSYNEQF
13	TRBV5-5	TRBJ1-5	ASSNTGSGNQPQH
12	TRBV29-1	TRBJ2-2	SASGTANTGELF
13	TRBV30	TRBJ1-3	AAAEGAISGNTIY
12	TRBV5-1	TRBJ2-1	ASSLGGRGNEQF
10	TRBV11-1	TRBJ2-3	AGGEGEDTQY
15	TRBV5-1	TRBJ2-1	AGYGLAGLLSYNEQF
13	TRBV5-1	TRBJ2-7	ASSTSGSRSYEQY
14	TRBV5-4	TRBJ2-2	ASSRGQGLNTGELF
13	TRBV28	TRBJ1-4	ATLGEGATNEKLF